This TCR beta chain comes out of a study of shared clonotypes between healthy human individuals. CD8 cells classed as naive were CD45RO-negative and positively selected for CCR7, excluding terminally differentiated effector memory CD45RA+ cells. The V and J ends lost 4 bases and 14 bases respectively, with 18 bases between them. The CDR3 extends over 12 amino acids. Germline CDR1 GTSNPN, CDR2 SVGIG (reference sequence). Study-level points and caveats: Researchers sampled blood only, noting tissue repertoires likely differ. Some clonotypes were shared by all four sorted-subset donors, while others were not shared. The non-shared ones had lower generation probabilities than the shared ones.

To note about this clone: Its antigen is unidentified.

The authors' processing: Quality scores were absent from the junction-only immunoSEQ sequences, so filtering differed. Repertoires were generated with immunoSEQ multiplex PCR, while TCRdb's copy carries only in-frame clones and drops some. The V and J calls and clone size come from that table; D and trimming were worked out from the DNA. The data contain some 2.1 million clones, approximately 95% of them singletons. Material for sequencing was naive CD8+ T cells sorted from blood. This TCR derives from a man aged 18-30 years in good health. V and J are TRBV30 and TRBJ2-1, with D possibly matching TRBD1 (6 bases). The CDR3 here is CAWTTAGTMKFF. The CDR3, as DNA: TGTGCCTGGACTACCGCCGGGACAATGAAGTTCTTC.